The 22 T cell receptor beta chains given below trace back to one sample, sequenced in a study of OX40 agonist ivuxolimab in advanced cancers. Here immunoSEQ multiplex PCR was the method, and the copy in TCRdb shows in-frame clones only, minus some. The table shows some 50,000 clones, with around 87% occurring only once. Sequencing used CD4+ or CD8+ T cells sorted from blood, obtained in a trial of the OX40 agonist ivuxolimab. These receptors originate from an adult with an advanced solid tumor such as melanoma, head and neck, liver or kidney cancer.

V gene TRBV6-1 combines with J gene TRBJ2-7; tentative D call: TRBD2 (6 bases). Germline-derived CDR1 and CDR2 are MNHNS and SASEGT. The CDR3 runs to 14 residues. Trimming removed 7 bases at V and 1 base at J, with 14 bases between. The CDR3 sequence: CASTSGGESYEQYF. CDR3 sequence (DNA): TGTGCCAGCACCTCCGGAGGGGAGTCCTACGAGCAGTACTTC.

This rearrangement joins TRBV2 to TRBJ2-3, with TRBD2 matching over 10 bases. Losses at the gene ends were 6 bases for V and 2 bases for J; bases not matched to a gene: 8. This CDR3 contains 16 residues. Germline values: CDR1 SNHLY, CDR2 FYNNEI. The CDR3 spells CASSTRTSGHTDTQYF. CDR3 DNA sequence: TGTGCCAGCAGCACTAGGACTAGCGGACACACAGATACGCAGTATTTT.

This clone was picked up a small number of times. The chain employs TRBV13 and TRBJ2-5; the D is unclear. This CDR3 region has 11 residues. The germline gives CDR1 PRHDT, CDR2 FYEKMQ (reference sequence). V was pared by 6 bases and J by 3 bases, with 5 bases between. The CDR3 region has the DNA TGTGCCAGCAGTTGGAAAGAGACCCAGTACTTC. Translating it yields CASSWKETQYF.

The CDR3 DNA reads as TGTGCCAGCAGCCGAACCCCGGGACAGGGGACAGATACGCAGTATTTT. It yields the protein CASSRTPGQGTDTQYF. The chain is built from TRBV7-8 and TRBJ2-3; 10 positions match TRBD1. The germline gives CDR1 SGHVS, CDR2 FQNEAQ. CDR3 length: 16 residues. The trim removed 5 bases at V and 3 bases at J, leaving 8 bases unmatched.

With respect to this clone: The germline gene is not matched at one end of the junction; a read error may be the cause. This CDR3 reads CAPLVRVCGFF. CDR3 coding DNA: TGTGCCCCCTTGGTCCGGGTGTGTGGTTTCTTT. The J gene is TRBJ1-3, the V gene TRBV6-5; no clear D. This CDR3 contains 11 residues. The germline gives CDR1 MNHEY, CDR2 SVGAGI.

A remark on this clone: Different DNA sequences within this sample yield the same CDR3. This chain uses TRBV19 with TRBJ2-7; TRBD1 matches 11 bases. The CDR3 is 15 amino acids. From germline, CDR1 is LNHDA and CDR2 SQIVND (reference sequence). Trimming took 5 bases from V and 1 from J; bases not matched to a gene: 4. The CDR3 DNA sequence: TGTGCCAGTAGTCCCGGGACAGGGGGTTCCTACGAGCAGTACTTC. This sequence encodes CASSPGTGGSYEQYF.

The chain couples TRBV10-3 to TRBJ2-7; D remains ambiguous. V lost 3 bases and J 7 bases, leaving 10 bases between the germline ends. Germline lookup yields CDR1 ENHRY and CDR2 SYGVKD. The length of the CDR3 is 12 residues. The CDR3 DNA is TGTGCCATCAGTGACCCAGAAACGGAGCAGTACTTC. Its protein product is CAISDPETEQYF.

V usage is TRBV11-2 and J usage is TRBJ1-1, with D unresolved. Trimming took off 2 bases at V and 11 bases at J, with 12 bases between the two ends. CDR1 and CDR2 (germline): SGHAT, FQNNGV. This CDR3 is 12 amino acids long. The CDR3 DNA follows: TGTGCCAGCAGCTTATCTTCCCCCGGGGCTTTCTTT. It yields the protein CASSLSSPGAFF.

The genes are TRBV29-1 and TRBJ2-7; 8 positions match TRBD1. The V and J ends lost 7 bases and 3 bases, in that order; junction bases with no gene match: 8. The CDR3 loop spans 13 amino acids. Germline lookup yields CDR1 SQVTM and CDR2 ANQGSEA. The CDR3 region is CSARQGIGYEQYF. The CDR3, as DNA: TGCAGCGCAAGACAGGGGATCGGCTACGAGCAGTACTTC.

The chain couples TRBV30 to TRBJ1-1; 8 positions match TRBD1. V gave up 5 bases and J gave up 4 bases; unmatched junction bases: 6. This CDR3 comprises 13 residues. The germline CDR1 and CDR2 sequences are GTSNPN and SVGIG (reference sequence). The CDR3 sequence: CAWGDRTSTEAFF. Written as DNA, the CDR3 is TGTGCCTGGGGGGACAGGACGAGCACTGAAGCTTTCTTT. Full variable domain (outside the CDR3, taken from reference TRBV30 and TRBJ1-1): SQTIHQWPATLVQPVGSPLSLECTVEGTSNPNLYWYRQAAGRGLQLLFYSVGIGQISSEVPQNLSASRPQDRQFILSSKKLLLSDSGFYLCAWGDRTSTEAFFGQGTRLTVV.

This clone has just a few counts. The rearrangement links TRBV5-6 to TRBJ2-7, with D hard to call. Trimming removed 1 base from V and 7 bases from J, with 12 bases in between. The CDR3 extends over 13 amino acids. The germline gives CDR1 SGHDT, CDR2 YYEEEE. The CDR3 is CASSLTSLGEQYF. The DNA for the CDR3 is TGTGCCAGCAGCTTGACCTCGTTGGGTGAGCAGTACTTC.

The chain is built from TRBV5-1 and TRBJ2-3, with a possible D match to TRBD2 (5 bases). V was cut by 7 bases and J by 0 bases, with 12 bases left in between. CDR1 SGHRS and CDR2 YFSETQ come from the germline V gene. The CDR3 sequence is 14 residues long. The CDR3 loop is CASGGRTSTDTQYF. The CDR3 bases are TGCGCCAGCGGTGGCAGGACTAGCACAGATACGCAGTATTTT. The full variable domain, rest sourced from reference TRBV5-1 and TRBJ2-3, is KAGVTQTPRYLIKTRGQQVTLSCSPISGHRSVSWYQQTPGQGLQFLFEYFSETQRNKGNFPGRFSGRQFSNSRSEMNVSTLELGDSALYLCASGGRTSTDTQYFGPGTRLTVL.

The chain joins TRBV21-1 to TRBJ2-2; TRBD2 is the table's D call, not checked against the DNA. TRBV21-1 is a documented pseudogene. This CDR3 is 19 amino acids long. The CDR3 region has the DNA TGTGCCAGCAGCCCCTTAGAGCCAGCGGGAGGCCTGAACACCGGGGAGCTGTTTTTT. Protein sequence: CASSPLEPAGGLNTGELFF.

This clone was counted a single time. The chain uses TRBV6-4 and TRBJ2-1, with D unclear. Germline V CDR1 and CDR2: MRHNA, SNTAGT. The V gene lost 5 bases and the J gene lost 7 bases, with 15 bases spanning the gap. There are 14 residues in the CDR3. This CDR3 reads CASSYLGSANEQFF. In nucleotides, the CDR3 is TGTGCCAGCAGTTACTTAGGCTCCGCGAATGAGCAGTTCTTC.

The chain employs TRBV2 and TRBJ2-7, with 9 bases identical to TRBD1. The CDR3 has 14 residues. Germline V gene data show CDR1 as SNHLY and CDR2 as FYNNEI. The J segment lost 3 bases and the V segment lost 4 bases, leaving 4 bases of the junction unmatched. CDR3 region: CASSASGQGYEQYF. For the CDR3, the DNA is TGTGCCAGCAGTGCCTCGGGACAGGGCTACGAGCAGTACTTC.

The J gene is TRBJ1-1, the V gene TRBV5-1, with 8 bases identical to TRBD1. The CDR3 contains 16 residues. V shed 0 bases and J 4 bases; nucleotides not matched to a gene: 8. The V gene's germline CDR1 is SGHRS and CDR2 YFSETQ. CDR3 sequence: CASSLGLGQGFTEAFF. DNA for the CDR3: TGCGCCAGCAGCTTGGGACTAGGACAGGGTTTCACTGAAGCTTTCTTT.

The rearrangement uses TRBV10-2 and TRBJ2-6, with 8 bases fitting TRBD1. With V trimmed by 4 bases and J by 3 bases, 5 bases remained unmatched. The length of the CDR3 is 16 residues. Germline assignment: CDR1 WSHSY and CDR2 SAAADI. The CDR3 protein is CASSGQGNGGANVLTF. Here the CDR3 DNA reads TGCGCCAGCAGTGGACAGGGGAATGGTGGGGCCAACGTCCTGACTTTC.

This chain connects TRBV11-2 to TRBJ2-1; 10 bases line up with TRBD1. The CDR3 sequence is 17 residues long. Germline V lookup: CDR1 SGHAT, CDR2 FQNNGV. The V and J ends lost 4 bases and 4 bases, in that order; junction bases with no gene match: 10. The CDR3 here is CASSSRFSGQGYNEQFF. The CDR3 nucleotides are TGTGCCAGCAGCTCCCGATTCTCGGGACAGGGGTACAATGAGCAGTTCTTC.

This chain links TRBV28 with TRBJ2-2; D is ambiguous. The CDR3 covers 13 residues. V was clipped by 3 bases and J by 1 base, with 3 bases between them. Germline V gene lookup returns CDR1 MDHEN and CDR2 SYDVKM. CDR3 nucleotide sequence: TGTGCCAGCAGTTTTGGGAACACCGGGGAGCTGTTTTTT. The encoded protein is CASSFGNTGELFF.

This chain's CDR3 is CASSMWRGTGELFF. CDR3 in DNA: TGTGCCAGTAGTATGTGGCGGGGGACCGGGGAGCTGTTTTTT. J is TRBJ2-2 and V is TRBV19; TRBD2 matches 7 bases. Germline trimming cut 3 bases from V and 5 bases from J; bases unmatched to any gene: 3. The CDR3 spans 14 residues. Germline lookup yields CDR1 LNHDA and CDR2 SQIVND (reference sequence).

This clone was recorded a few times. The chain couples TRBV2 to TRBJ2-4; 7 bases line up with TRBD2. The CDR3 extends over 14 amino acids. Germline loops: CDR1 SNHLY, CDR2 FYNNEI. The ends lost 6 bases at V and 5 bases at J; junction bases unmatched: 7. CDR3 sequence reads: CASSTQRDENIQYF. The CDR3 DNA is TGTGCCAGCAGCACACAGCGGGACGAAAACATTCAGTACTTC.

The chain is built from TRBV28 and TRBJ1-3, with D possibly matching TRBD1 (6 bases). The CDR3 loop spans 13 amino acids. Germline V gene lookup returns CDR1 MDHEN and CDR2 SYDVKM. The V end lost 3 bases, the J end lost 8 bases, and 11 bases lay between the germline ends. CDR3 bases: TGTGCCAGCAGTTTGGGGGGCTCTGACACCATATATTTT. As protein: CASSLGGSDTIYF.